The clone carrying this TCR beta chain came up once. This sample was taken from a study of blood T cell repertoires in COVID-19. Overall study: Acute and convalescent COVID-19 samples came from the United States, Italy and Spain. T cells, B-cell-depleted T cells, or PBMCs supplied cDNA or gDNA.

The Seattle patients, enrolled during active infection, were followed longitudinally. Methods used by the authors: Quantification of nucleated cells was approximated via reference gene primer amplification. The assay was immunoSEQ multiplex PCR, and TCRdb's table has in-frame clones only and misses some. Clonal size and the V and J genes are those of that table, whereas D and trimming came from the DNA. This table has a few hundred thousand clones, 88% appearing once. This TCR came from a woman aged 50 to 65 with COVID-19, enrolled during active disease. Sequencing was done on a sample of peripheral blood.

CDR3 DNA: TGTGCCAGCAGTTTGCTCGGCCTGGGGAGCTCTGGGGCCAACGTCCTGACTTTC. Translating gives CASSLLGLGSSGANVLTF. The chain uses TRBV27 and TRBJ2-6; possibly TRBD2 for D (5 bases). This CDR3 region has 18 residues. V was clipped by 3 bases and J by 0 bases, with 15 bases between them. CDR1 and CDR2 (germline): MNHEY, SMNVEV (reference sequence).